This T cell receptor (beta chain) was sequenced during a study of blood T cell repertoires in COVID-19. Source study methods: From reference gene primer amplification, estimates of nucleated cell counts were derived. TCRdb keeps only in-frame clones here, not all; method: immunoSEQ multiplex PCR. Clone size and V and J calls were adopted from that table, with D and trimming inferred from the DNA. The data contain a few hundred thousand clones, 70% to 90% of them seen just once; the ten biggest clones take up under 15%. CDR3 length equals 14 residues. Germline assignment: CDR1 KGHDR and CDR2 SFDVKD. Trimming at V came to 4 bases and at J to 6 bases, leaving 7 bases not matched to a gene.

V and J are TRBV24-1 and TRBJ1-1; TRBD1 matches at 7 bases. The sequenced material came from peripheral blood. The origin of this receptor is a woman aged 60-70 years with acute or convalescent COVID-19. CDR3 sequence (DNA): TGTGCCACCAGTGAAGAGACAGGGTACGCTGAAGCTTTCTTT. This sequence encodes CATSEETGYAEAFF.